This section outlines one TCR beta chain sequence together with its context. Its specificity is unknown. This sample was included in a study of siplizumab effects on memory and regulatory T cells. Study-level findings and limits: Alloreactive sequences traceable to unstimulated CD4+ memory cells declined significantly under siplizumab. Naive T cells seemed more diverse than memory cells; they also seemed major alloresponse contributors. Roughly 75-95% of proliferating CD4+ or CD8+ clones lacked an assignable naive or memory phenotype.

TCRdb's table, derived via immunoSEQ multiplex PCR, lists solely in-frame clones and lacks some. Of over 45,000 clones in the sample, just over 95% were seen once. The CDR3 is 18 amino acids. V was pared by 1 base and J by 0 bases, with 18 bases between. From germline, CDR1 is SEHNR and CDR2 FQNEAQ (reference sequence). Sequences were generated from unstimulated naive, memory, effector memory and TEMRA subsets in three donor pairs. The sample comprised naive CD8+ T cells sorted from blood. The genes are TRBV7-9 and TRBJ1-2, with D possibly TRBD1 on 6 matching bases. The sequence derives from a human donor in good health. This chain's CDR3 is CASSLDPRTVRPNYGYTF. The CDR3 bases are TGTGCCAGCAGCTTAGACCCCCGGACAGTGAGACCTAACTATGGCTACACCTTC.